A selection of T cell receptor beta chains follows, all from one sample in a study of OX40 agonist ivuxolimab in advanced cancers. The method was immunoSEQ multiplex PCR; TCRdb's version includes in-frame clones alone and lacks a portion of them. The sample lists 69,000 or so clones; approximately 78% were seen once. The sample was CD4+ or CD8+ T cells sorted from blood, taken in a trial of the OX40 agonist ivuxolimab. The receptors were sampled from an adult with an advanced solid tumor such as melanoma, head and neck, liver or kidney cancer. Both conserved end residues are part of each CDR3. The order of the fields is D gene, V gene, J gene, clone size, CDR3 DNA, CDR3 protein. The D gene is left open where the match is weak. A clone size is listed for some rows: how often the clone was seen (once, few, many), or a class if it is expanded.

TRBD1	TRBV19	TRBJ1-4	-	TGTGCCAGCTCCGGGACAGGCCTTCCCAATGAAAAACTGTTTTTT	CASSGTGLPNEKLFF
TRBD1	TRBV18	TRBJ1-1	-	TGTGCCAGCTCACCAGGGACAGTCATCACTGAAGCTTTCTTT	CASSPGTVITEAFF
-	TRBV30	TRBJ1-2	-	TGTGCCTGGAGCGAGCCTCGGGGACACCAGGGAGGCTACACCTTC	CAWSEPRGHQGGYTF
-	TRBV30	TRBJ1-4	-	TGTGCCTGGAGTGTACTGGTCGGGGGGCAGGGCGAAAAACTGTTTTTT	CAWSVLVGGQGEKLFF
TRBD2	TRBV9	TRBJ2-3	-	TGTGCCAGCAGCTCGGGACTAGCGGGGGGGCGGACAGATACGCAGTATTTT	CASSSGLAGGRTDTQYF
-	TRBV7-2	TRBJ1-2	-	TGTGCCAGCAGCTTCCGGGGCCGGGGGGCTAACTATGGCTACACCTTC	CASSFRGRGANYGYTF
-	TRBV6-1	TRBJ2-4	-	TGTGCCAGCAGTGAAGGAGTGTGGGAGTTAGCCAAAAACATTCAGTACTTC	CASSEGVWELAKNIQYF
TRBD2	TRBV28	TRBJ2-5	-	TGTGCCAGCAGTGGGACTATCGGGCGAGAGACCCAGTACTTC	CASSGTIGRETQYF
-	TRBV21-1	TRBJ2-2	-	TGTGCCAGCAGCAAAGATAGACAGGGACTGGCCGACACCGGGGAGCTGTTTTTT	CASSKDRQGLADTGELFF
-	TRBV7-9	TRBJ2-7	-	TGTGCCAGCAGCTTAGGCTTAGGGCTCTACGAGCAGTACTTC	CASSLGLGLYEQYF
-	TRBV29-1	TRBJ2-3	once	TGCAGCGCCAGACGAGGGAGCACAGATACGCAGTATTTT	CSARRGSTDTQYF
-	TRBV6-6	TRBJ1-2	-	TGTGCCAGCAGCCCGGGGTCCGGAGGCTACACCTTC	CASSPGSGGYTF
TRBD1	TRBV28	TRBJ2-3	-	TGTGCCAGCAGTTTAGGGACAGGGAGCTCAGATACGCAGTATTTT	CASSLGTGSSDTQYF
-	TRBV30	TRBJ1-2	-	TGTGCCTGGAGTCTCGAGCTATACTATGGCTACACCTTC	CAWSLELYYGYTF
-	TRBV7-9	TRBJ2-7	-	TGTGCCAGCAGCCTCCCGGGCCCGGGGCCCTACGAGCAGTACTTC	CASSLPGPGPYEQYF
-	TRBV18	TRBJ2-3	-	TGTGCCAGCTCACCCGACCCAGATACGCAGTATTTT	CASSPDPDTQYF
-	TRBV28	TRBJ2-5	once	TGTGCCAGCAGTCCCCCCGGGCGGGAGACCCAGTACTTC	CASSPPGRETQYF
TRBD2	TRBV15	TRBJ2-1	-	TGTGCCACCAGTCGCCCGGCGGGAGGTCCCTACAATGAGCAGTTCTTC	CATSRPAGGPYNEQFF
-	TRBV7-9	TRBJ1-2	-	TGTGCCAGCAGCCCAGCGGGGTCAGTCCTACCCCATGGCTACACCTTC	CASSPAGSVLPHGYTF
-	TRBV7-2	TRBJ1-6	few	TGTGCCAGCAGCTTAGGCTATAATTCACCCCTCCACTTT	CASSLGYNSPLHF
-	TRBV6-6	TRBJ1-1	once	TGTGCCAGCAGTGCCCTTCAGGGTGGGGCTTTCTTT	CASSALQGGAFF
-	TRBV19	TRBJ2-7	-	TGTGCCAGTAGCCCAGTTGGGCAGGCGGAGAACTACGAGCAGTACTTC	CASSPVGQAENYEQYF
-	TRBV7-2	TRBJ2-1	-	TGTGCCAGCAGCTTAGAACTAGCCAATGAGCAGTTCTTC	CASSLELANEQFF
-	TRBV7-2	TRBJ1-2	-	TGTGCCAGCAGCTTATCACTGGGAAACTATGGCTACACCTTC	CASSLSLGNYGYTF
TRBD1	TRBV7-8	TRBJ2-1	-	TGTGCCAGCAGCTCGGCCGGACAGGTCGAAGGGATTTACAATGAGCAGTTCTTC	CASSSAGQVEGIYNEQFF
TRBD1	TRBV10-3	TRBJ2-2	-	TGTGCCGTCCGGACAGGGCCTACGAACACCGGGGAGCTGTTTTTT	CAVRTGPTNTGELFF
-	TRBV19	TRBJ2-1	-	TGTGCCAGTAGTACGCCGGGACGAAAAACCAATGAGCAGTTCTTC	CASSTPGRKTNEQFF
-	TRBV2	TRBJ1-2	-	TGTGCCAGCAGTGAAACGAGGGGGATTGATAACTATGGCTACACCTTC	CASSETRGIDNYGYTF
-	TRBV28	TRBJ2-4	-	TGTGCCAGCAGTCGGACGGGATTAGCCAAAAACATTCAGTACTTC	CASSRTGLAKNIQYF
TRBD2	TRBV28	TRBJ2-7	-	TGTGCCAGCAGTTTCCACGGACTGTCCACAGCGGGAGGGTCCTACGAGCAGTACTTC	CASSFHGLSTAGGSYEQYF
-	TRBV2	TRBJ1-1	-	TGTGCCAGCAGAAGTGGTTGGGCTGAAGCTTTCTTT	CASRSGWAEAFF
-	TRBV6-6	TRBJ1-3	-	TGTGCCAGCAAGATACAGGGATCCGGAAACACCATATATTTT	CASKIQGSGNTIYF
TRBD1	TRBV10-1	TRBJ2-1	-	TGCGCCAGCAGTTATCTAACGGGACAGGGCCTGAATGAGCAGTTCTTC	CASSYLTGQGLNEQFF
-	TRBV6-6	TRBJ1-1	-	TGTGCCAGCCACAGGGTGGGGGGCACTGAAGCTTTCTTT	CASHRVGGTEAFF
TRBD1	TRBV4-1	TRBJ2-5	-	TGCGCCAGCAGCCAAGGAAGAACAGGGGGGATGGAGACCCAGTACTTC	CASSQGRTGGMETQYF
-	TRBV6-5	TRBJ1-4	-	TGTGCCAGCAGTTACGGAACAGGGTACGAAAAACTGTTTTTT	CASSYGTGYEKLFF
-	TRBV9	TRBJ1-2	-	TGTGCCAGCAGCGGGCAGGGGACATCGAACTATGGCTACACCTTC	CASSGQGTSNYGYTF
-	TRBV6-6	TRBJ1-2	-	TGTGCCAGCAGAGGACCCTCTAACTATGGCTACACCTTC	CASRGPSNYGYTF
-	TRBV29-1	TRBJ2-1	-	TGCAGCGTTCTCGGGACGGTTTCCTACAATGAGCAGTTCTTC	CSVLGTVSYNEQFF
-	TRBV13	TRBJ2-7	-	TGTGCCAGCAGCTGGAGACAGAGCTCCTACGAGCAGTACTTC	CASSWRQSSYEQYF
-	TRBV28	TRBJ2-3	-	TGTGCCAGCAGTTTAAGTGTGGCCGATACGCAGTATTTT	CASSLSVADTQYF
TRBD2	TRBV5-1	TRBJ2-1	-	TGCGCCAGCAGCTTGGTAGTTTCTAGCGGAGATAAGTTCTTC	CASSLVVSSGDKFF
-	TRBV5-4	TRBJ2-5	-	TGTGCCAGCAGCTTGATTACGTCCCCGGAGACCCAGTACTTC	CASSLITSPETQYF
TRBD1	TRBV9	TRBJ1-5	once	TGTGCCAGCAGCGTAGCCCAGCCTCCCCCCGAGGGACAGGTTTATCAGCCCCAGCATTTT	CASSVAQPPPEGQVYQPQHF
-	TRBV2	TRBJ2-5	-	TGTGCCAGCCACTCAGGGGGGACAGATGAGACCCAGTACTTC	CASHSGGTDETQYF
-	TRBV10-3	TRBJ2-2	-	TGTGCCATCAGTGATCGGAGACCCGGGGAGCTGTTTTTT	CAISDRRPGELFF